The sequence of this T cell receptor beta chain was determined in a study of cytotoxic CD8 clonotypes in ibrutinib-treated CLL. For the study at large: Overall, around 25 responses were partial and 2 complete; following median approximately 65 months, roughly 15 patients stayed remitted and about twelve progressed.

Whole-study findings and limits: The study found clonality rose at ibrutinib response, then fell toward baseline at progression.

As regards this clone: No antigen is known for it.

Sequencing used immunoSEQ multiplex PCR; TCRdb keeps in-frame clones, though not all of them. This table holds roughly 150,000 clones, 70% to 85% found once. The TCR originated in a human donor with chronic lymphocytic leukemia. This material consisted of PBMCs, taken after 12 months of ibrutinib treatment.

The CDR3 nucleotides read TGTGCCAGCAGTTACACAGGAACCTCCTACGAGCAGTACTTC. Protein product: CASSYTGTSYEQYF. The chain recombines TRBV6-5 with TRBJ2-7; the D gene is possibly TRBD1 (5 bases). Trimming stripped 2 bases from V and 0 bases from J, with 8 bases between. The CDR3 runs 14 residues. Germline V gene sequence: CDR1 MNHEY, CDR2 SVGAGI.